Sequencing of this TCR beta chain was carried out in a study of blood T cell repertoires in COVID-19. This clone has a handful of counts. V was clipped by 1 base and J by 5 bases; unmatched bases: 0. The CDR3 is 14 amino acids. CDR1 and CDR2 (germline): LGHNT, FRNRAP. Per the authors' pipeline: The authors estimated nucleated cell counts from reference gene primer amplification. The protocol was immunoSEQ multiplex PCR, while the TCRdb copy is restricted to in-frame clones and leaves out a portion. The DNA gave D and trimming, while V, J and clone size come from that table. The sample gives more than 95,000 clones, over 75% of which show up once; approximately 12% is in the top ten.

The genes are TRBV12-5 and TRBJ2-5; 11 bases map to TRBD2. Sequencing used peripheral blood. The TCR was taken from a human donor in a cohort sampled during active or convalescent COVID-19. CDR3 amino acids: CASGLGLAGETQYF. The CDR3 DNA reads TGTGCTAGTGGTTTGGGACTAGCGGGGGAGACCCAGTACTTC.